Presented here are 20 T cell receptor beta chains from one specimen sequenced in a study of cytomegalovirus exposure and HLA in healthy donors (dated by TCRdb to about 2017). Libraries were made using the immunoSEQ multiplex PCR assay. A mixture of 60 forward primers for TCR Vbeta segments and 13 reverse primers for TCR Jbeta segments was used in the multiplex PCR. Held by TCRdb, this immuneACCESS table contains in-frame sequences only and omits some clones. Under half of the omission traces to an unresolved V gene where checked; the cause of the rest is unknown. This sample lists about 160,000 clones; about 75% were detected once. 2.5% to 3% of the sample rests with the top ten. Sequencing was done on a sample of PBMCs. Receptors originate from a woman aged 45-65 years in good health and CMV-seropositive.

This clone was seen a few times. V is TRBV6-5 and J is TRBJ2-2, with D hard to call. The CDR3 contains 15 residues. Germline CDR1 reads MNHEY; CDR2 reads SVGAGI. Trimming removed 0 bases from V and 0 bases from J, with 5 bases in between. Here the CDR3 DNA reads TGTGCCAGCAGTTACTCACAATCGAACACCGGGGAGCTGTTTTTT. As protein: CASSYSQSNTGELFF.

The V gene is TRBV5-6, the J gene TRBJ1-3; D gene uncertain. This CDR3 spans 13 amino acids. Germline V gene data show CDR1 as SGHDT and CDR2 as YYEEEE. V lost 2 bases and J lost 3, with 6 bases in between. DNA of the CDR3: TGTGCCAGCAGCTTTAATAGTGGAAACACCATATATTTT. It codes for CASSFNSGNTIYF. The complete variable domain, with remaining parts taken from reference TRBV5-6 and TRBJ1-3, reads DAGVTQSPTHLIKTRGQQVTLRCSPKSGHDTVSWYQQALGQGPQFIFQYYEEEERQRGNFPDRFSGHQFPNYSSELNVNALLLGDSALYLCASSFNSGNTIYFGEGSWLTVV.

This clone showed up just once. The sample carries other DNA sequences with the same CDR3. The chain has TRBV2 and TRBJ2-7; D uncertain. Per the germline V gene, CDR1 is SNHLY and CDR2 is FYNNEI. V lost 4 bases to trimming and J lost 2 bases, with 3 bases between them. This CDR3 region has 11 residues. CDR3 protein: CASSVTYEQYF. CDR3 in DNA: TGTGCCAGCAGTGTCACCTACGAGCAGTACTTC.

This chain uses TRBV2 with TRBJ2-2, with 7 bases that match TRBD1. Losses at the gene ends were 6 bases for V and 2 bases for J; bases not matched to a gene: 6. The CDR3 runs 15 residues. Germline CDR1 SNHLY, CDR2 FYNNEI. In nucleotides, the CDR3 is TGTGCCAGCAGGTCGGGACAGTTTAACACCGGGGAGCTGTTTTTT. Its translation is CASRSGQFNTGELFF.

J is TRBJ1-5 and V is TRBV6-5, with 8 bases matching TRBD1. Trimming took 6 bases from V and 7 from J; bases not matched to a gene: 11. Germline lookup yields CDR1 MNHEY and CDR2 SVGAGI. The CDR3 loop spans 15 amino acids. In DNA, the CDR3 is TGTGCCAGCAGCCCCGACAGGGGTCTACGGCAGCCCCAGCATTTT. Its protein product is CASSPDRGLRQPQHF.

This clone was detected a few times. The V call is TRBV9, the J call TRBJ1-1; D not certain. Deletions cut 2 bases from V and 0 bases from J, with 8 bases between. This CDR3 is 14 amino acids long. Germline CDR1 is SGDLS and CDR2 is YYNGEE. CDR3 sequence reads: CASSVGSMNTEAFF. CDR3 in DNA: TGTGCCAGCAGCGTTGGGAGCATGAACACTGAAGCTTTCTTT.

The chain recombines TRBV6-5 with TRBJ2-1; D is possibly TRBD2 (5 bases). The CDR3 has 16 amino acids. CDR1 is MNHEY and CDR2 is SVGAGI in the germline V gene. Trimming took off 4 bases at V and 0 bases at J, with 13 bases between the two ends. The CDR3 loop reads CASSLVAGYSYNEQFF. In DNA form, the CDR3 reads TGTGCCAGCAGTTTGGTTGCGGGTTACTCCTACAATGAGCAGTTCTTC.

The chain employs TRBV7-2 and TRBJ1-1; 8 nucleotides match TRBD1. V was pared by 5 bases and J by 4 bases, with 3 bases of the junction left unmatched. CDR3 size: 13 residues. Germline loops: CDR1 SGHTA, CDR2 FQGNSA. The CDR3 protein is CASSITGGTEAFF. Here the CDR3 DNA reads TGTGCCAGCAGCATAACAGGGGGCACTGAAGCTTTCTTT.

The V gene is TRBV25-1, the J gene TRBJ2-5; the match to TRBD2 covers 8 bases. The CDR3 runs to 17 residues. With V trimmed by 2 bases and J by 0 bases, 8 bases remained unmatched. Germline CDR1 MGHDK, CDR2 SYGVNS. The DNA for the CDR3 is TGTGCCAGCAGTGAACAAAGCAGCGGGGGATACCAAGAGACCCAGTACTTC. This gives the protein CASSEQSSGGYQETQYF. Filled out from reference TRBV25-1 and TRBJ2-5, the complete variable domain reads EADIYQTPRYLVIGTGKKITLECSQTMGHDKMYWYQQDPGMELHLIHYSYGVNSTEKGDLSSESTVSRIRTEHFPLTLESARPSHTSQYLCASSEQSSGGYQETQYFGPGTRLLVL.

This rearrangement joins TRBV11-2 to TRBJ2-7; 11 positions match TRBD2. The length of the CDR3 is 14 residues. Losses at the gene ends were 1 base for V and 6 bases for J; bases not matched to a gene: 2. Germline V gene sequence: CDR1 SGHAT, CDR2 FQNNGV. The CDR3 loop is CASSLVTSGGEQYF. For the CDR3, the DNA is TGTGCCAGCAGCTTAGTAACTAGCGGGGGCGAGCAGTACTTC.

The rearrangement links TRBV5-4 to TRBJ2-1, with 8 bases matching TRBD2. CDR1 is SGHNT and CDR2 is YYREEE in the germline V gene (reference sequence). CDR3 length: 14 amino acids. V shed 2 bases and J 6 bases; nucleotides not matched to a gene: 4. As DNA, the CDR3 is TGTGCCAGCAGCTTTTCCGGGGGGGGCAATGAGCAGTTCTTC. Amino acids: CASSFSGGGNEQFF.

V gene TRBV19 combines with J gene TRBJ2-6, with TRBD2 as a possible D gene (5 bases). Germline V lookup: CDR1 LNHDA, CDR2 SQIVND (reference sequence). Trimming took 1 base from V and 0 from J, leaving 7 bases between them. The CDR3 loop spans 16 amino acids. The CDR3 spells CASSIGAGSGANVLTF. CDR3 in DNA: TGTGCCAGTAGTATAGGTGCGGGCTCTGGGGCCAACGTCCTGACTTTC. Complete variable domain (other parts from reference TRBV19 and TRBJ2-6): DGGITQSPKYLFRKEGQNVTLSCEQNLNHDAMYWYRQDPGQGLRLIYYSQIVNDFQKGDIAEGYSVSREKKESFPLTVTSAQKNPTAFYLCASSIGAGSGANVLTFGAGSRLTVL.

The chain is built from TRBV7-8 and TRBJ2-7, with 11 nucleotides matching TRBD1. Germline-derived CDR1 and CDR2 are SGHVS and FQNEAQ. This CDR3 comprises 15 residues. V lost 5 bases, J lost 4 bases, and 7 bases stayed unmatched. CDR3 nucleotide sequence: TGTGCCAGCAGCGACAAGGGACAGGGGGTTTACGAGCAGTACTTC. Its protein product is CASSDKGQGVYEQYF. Supplemented by reference TRBV7-8 and TRBJ2-7, the full variable domain reads GAGVSQSPRYKVAKRGQDVALRCDPISGHVSLFWYQQALGQGPEFLTYFQNEAQLDKSGLPSDRFFAERPEGSVSTLKIQRTQQEDSAVYLCASSDKGQGVYEQYFGPGTRLTVT.

This chain connects TRBV6-5 to TRBJ2-7, with D perhaps matching TRBD2 (6 bases). Per germline, CDR1 MNHEY and CDR2 SVGAGI. The ends were cut back, 5 bases at V and 1 base at J, with 12 bases in the middle. The CDR3 totals 14 residues. The DNA for the CDR3 is TGTGCCAGCAGTCCTTTCCGGGGGTCCTACGAGCAGTACTTC. This translates into CASSPFRGSYEQYF.

The chain uses TRBV5-1 and TRBJ2-5; D perhaps matches TRBD2 (6 bases). Trimming took 5 bases from V and 1 from J, leaving 15 bases between them. This CDR3 has 15 amino acids. Per germline, CDR1 SGHRS and CDR2 YFSETQ. The CDR3 nucleotides read TGCGCCAGCAGACTTCGGGGGACGTTCCAAGAGACCCAGTACTTC. This encodes CASRLRGTFQETQYF.

In this sample, this clone turned up once. As DNA, the CDR3 is TGTGCCAGCAGCTCACCGCGGGACGACAACAATGAGCAGTTCTTC. Protein product: CASSSPRDDNNEQFF. The J gene is TRBJ2-1, the V gene TRBV5-4; possible D gene TRBD2, 6 bases. CDR1 SGHNT and CDR2 YYREEE come from the germline V gene (reference sequence). Trimming left V 3 bases short and J 5 bases short, with 15 bases between. The CDR3 runs 15 residues.

A word on this clone: Mismatch with germline at one junction end may stem from a read error. The chain carries TRBV18 and TRBJ2-7; 8 nucleotides line up with TRBD2. This CDR3 has 18 amino acids. CDR1 KGHSH and CDR2 LQKENI come from the germline V gene. CDR3 protein: CASSPQRDSGAFSYEQYF. Written as DNA, the CDR3 is TGTGCCAGCTCTCCACAAAGGGATAGCGGGGCTTTCTCCTACGAGCAGTACTTC. The full variable domain, completed using reference TRBV18 and TRBJ2-7, is NAGVMQNPRHLVRRRGQEARLRCSPMKGHSHVYWYRQLPEEGLKFMVYLQKENIIDESGMPKERFSAEFPKEGPSILRIQQVVRGDSAAYFCASSPQRDSGAFSYEQYFGPGTRLTVT.

The chain uses TRBV19 and TRBJ2-2; D is unclear. This CDR3 spans 13 amino acids. V lost 5 bases, J lost 1 base, and 5 bases lay in between. Germline CDR1 reads LNHDA; CDR2 reads SQIVND (reference sequence). In DNA, the CDR3 is TGTGCCAGTAGTTCCGGGAACACCGGGGAGCTGTTTTTT. This encodes CASSSGNTGELFF. The full variable domain, its missing parts supplied by reference TRBV19 and TRBJ2-2, is DGGITQSPKYLFRKEGQNVTLSCEQNLNHDAMYWYRQDPGQGLRLIYYSQIVNDFQKGDIAEGYSVSREKKESFPLTVTSAQKNPTAFYLCASSSGNTGELFFGEGSRLTVL.

The chain is built from TRBV30 and TRBJ2-7; TRBD1 matches 8 bases. The CDR3 is made up of 14 amino acids. V shed 1 base and J 6 bases; nucleotides not matched to a gene: 8. Germline CDR1 and CDR2: GTSNPN and SVGIG (reference sequence). Here the CDR3 DNA reads TGTGCCTGGAGTGGGCCCAGGGGGCAATCCGAGCAGTACTTC. It yields the protein CAWSGPRGQSEQYF. Full variable domain (remainder filled in from reference TRBV30 and TRBJ2-7): SQTIHQWPATLVQPVGSPLSLECTVEGTSNPNLYWYRQAAGRGLQLLFYSVGIGQISSEVPQNLSASRPQDRQFILSSKKLLLSDSGFYLCAWSGPRGQSEQYFGPGTRLTVT.

This clone was counted a few times. V is TRBV2 and J is TRBJ2-7, with TRBD2 matching over 9 bases. The CDR3 extends over 12 amino acids. The trim removed 6 bases at V and 4 bases at J, leaving 1 base unmatched. Germline lookup yields CDR1 SNHLY and CDR2 FYNNEI. For the CDR3, the DNA is TGTGCCAGCAGAGCGGGGGGATACGAGCAGTACTTC. Translating it yields CASRAGGYEQYF.